The next 18 T cell receptor beta chains were all read from a single sample in a study of Ad26.COV2.S vaccination and SARS-CoV-2 variants. The table came from immunoSEQ multiplex PCR; TCRdb's copy has only in-frame clones and leaves some out. The table shows about 350,000 clones, with around 88% occurring only once. Treatment meaning: 19 received Ad26.COV2.S at low or high dose, single or two shots; about 5 received placebo; per-sample allocation not given. Day 63 after the first injection of vaccine or placebo was the sampling time. This sample comprised peripheral blood, obtained in a trial of Ad26.COV2.S vaccine versus placebo. The receptors derive from a person between 18 and 65 years old who received the Ad26.COV2.S COVID-19 vaccine or a placebo.

The genes are TRBV28 and TRBJ1-1; D is unresolved. The V end lost 3 bases, the J end lost 1 base, and 9 bases lay between the germline ends. The CDR3 is made up of 14 amino acids. The germline V gene encodes CDR1 MDHEN and CDR2 SYDVKM. CDR3: CASSFAGENTEAFF. The CDR3 DNA reads as TGTGCCAGCAGTTTTGCAGGAGAGAACACTGAAGCTTTCTTT.

This clone was picked up one time. The chain uses TRBV7-2 and TRBJ1-1; TRBD1 matches at 8 bases. The CDR3 length is 16 residues. After removal of 4 bases from V and 7 bases from J, the junction contained 14 bases not matched to a gene. CDR1 is SGHTA, CDR2 FQGNSA, per germline. The CDR3 nucleotides read TGTGCCAGCAGCTCCCGGACAGGGATGGACCAAGGTGAAGCTTTCTTT. Its protein product is CASSSRTGMDQGEAFF.

The chain employs TRBV10-3 and TRBJ2-7; tentative D call: TRBD2 (7 bases). The CDR3 spans 20 residues. V shed 7 bases and J shed 0 bases, with 31 bases lying between them. Germline V gives CDR1 ENHRY, CDR2 SYGVKD. The CDR3 reads CAINSGGRGGFTGSSYEQYF. DNA of the CDR3: TGTGCCATCAACAGTGGTGGAAGGGGGGGGTTCACAGGGAGCTCCTACGAGCAGTACTTC.

The chain links TRBV6-5 to TRBJ2-7; 11 positions agree with TRBD1. V dropped 6 bases and J dropped 1; count of bases not matched to a gene: 5. The CDR3 extends over 15 amino acids. CDR1 and CDR2 from the germline V gene are MNHEY and SVGAGI. DNA of the CDR3: TGTGCCAGCAGCGTAGGGACAGGGGGTTCCTACGAGCAGTACTTC. This gives the protein CASSVGTGGSYEQYF.

The rearrangement uses TRBV9 and TRBJ2-7; 8 bases fit TRBD1. The V gene end was trimmed by 1 base and the J gene end by 0 bases; junction bases not matched to a gene: 9. This CDR3 contains 17 residues. The germline V gene encodes CDR1 SGDLS and CDR2 YYNGEE. CDR3 amino acids: CASSVPGQGIGSYEQYF. The CDR3 nucleotides are TGTGCCAGCAGCGTACCCGGACAGGGCATCGGCTCCTACGAGCAGTACTTC.

The CDR3 is CASSLLPGGGYTF. In DNA form, the CDR3 reads TGTGCCAGCAGTTTATTACCTGGAGGGGGCTACACCTTC. V gene TRBV28 combines with J gene TRBJ1-2; D unclear. Trimming cost V 1 base and J 8 bases, with 11 bases left between them. CDR1 and CDR2 from the germline V gene are MDHEN and SYDVKM. CDR3 length: 13 amino acids.

This chain joins TRBV29-1 and TRBJ1-1; 7 bases map to TRBD1. Germline V lookup: CDR1 SQVTM, CDR2 ANQGSEA. The CDR3 sequence is 12 residues long. The V segment lost 7 bases and the J segment 10 bases; nucleotides outside the gene matches: 12. CDR3 sequence reads: CSASDRDGGAFF. The CDR3 coding sequence is TGCAGCGCCTCAGACAGGGACGGAGGAGCTTTCTTT.

V and J are TRBV20-1 and TRBJ2-1; TRBD1 matches at 7 bases. The CDR3 is 11 amino acids. Germline V gene data show CDR1 as DFQATT and CDR2 as SNEGSKA (reference sequence). V shed 5 bases and J 9 bases; nucleotides not matched to a gene: 4. CDR3 in amino acids: CSAETGFEQFF. CDR3 nucleotide sequence: TGCAGTGCTGAGACAGGGTTTGAGCAGTTCTTC.

In this sample, this clone turned up a few times. The V gene is TRBV18, the J gene TRBJ2-2, with TRBD2 identical over 11 bases. The CDR3 is 17 amino acids. After removal of 3 bases from V and 7 bases from J, the junction contained 10 bases not matched to a gene. In germline, CDR1 is KGHSH, CDR2 LQKENI. The CDR3 loop reads CASSPPTSGALGGELFF. The CDR3 DNA is TGTGCCAGCTCACCTCCGACTAGCGGGGCCCTAGGCGGGGAGCTGTTTTTT.

This clone was seen only once. This chain joins TRBV18 and TRBJ1-1; tentatively, D is TRBD1 (5 bases). Deletions cut 1 base from V and 4 bases from J, with 10 bases between. The CDR3 loop spans 14 amino acids. Germline CDR1 reads KGHSH; CDR2 reads LQKENI. CDR3 nucleotide sequence: TGTGCCAGCTCACCACGGGCAGGGCCCACTGAAGCTTTCTTT. Its protein is CASSPRAGPTEAFF.

V gene TRBV11-2 combines with J gene TRBJ2-3; D possibly corresponds to TRBD1 (5 bases). This CDR3 has 14 residues. Germline loops: CDR1 SGHAT, CDR2 FQNNGV. V was cut by 2 bases and J by 0 bases, with 6 bases left in between. Written as DNA, the CDR3 is TGTGCCAGCAGCTTAAGGGGTAGCACAGATACGCAGTATTTT. Its translation is CASSLRGSTDTQYF. The entire variable domain, with the rest obtained from reference TRBV11-2 and TRBJ2-3, is as follows: EAGVAQSPRYKIIEKRQSVAFWCNPISGHATLYWYQQILGQGPKLLIQFQNNGVVDDSQLPKDRFSAERLKGVDSTLKIQPAKLEDSAVYLCASSLRGSTDTQYFGPGTRLTVL.

The chain couples TRBV25-1 to TRBJ1-4, with 7 bases fitting TRBD1. Germline V gene data show CDR1 as MGHDK and CDR2 as SYGVNS. This CDR3 is built from 15 residues. Trimming removed 2 bases from V and 5 bases from J; junction bases left unmatched: 5. The CDR3 nucleotides read TGTGCCAGCAGTGAAACAGGGGTGCGGAATGAAAAACTGTTTTTT. Translating it yields CASSETGVRNEKLFF.

The gene calls are TRBV28 and TRBJ1-1, with D hard to call. Germline V gene data show CDR1 as MDHEN and CDR2 as SYDVKM. The CDR3 loop spans 14 amino acids. V was trimmed by 3 bases and J by 1 base, leaving 9 bases between them. The CDR3 is CASSLVPSNTEAFF. Written as DNA, the CDR3 is TGTGCCAGCAGTTTGGTGCCCTCGAACACTGAAGCTTTCTTT. Variable domain in full (rest from reference TRBV28 and TRBJ1-1): DVKVTQSSRYLVKRTGEKVFLECVQDMDHENMFWYRQDPGLGLRLIYFSYDVKMKEKGDIPEGYSVSREKKERFSLILESASTNQTSMYLCASSLVPSNTEAFFGQGTRLTVV.

The chain combines TRBV5-4 with TRBJ2-7; D unclear. The V and J ends lost 0 bases and 0 bases respectively, with 7 bases between them. Germline V gives CDR1 SGHNT, CDR2 YYREEE (reference sequence). This CDR3 is built from 14 residues. The CDR3 DNA is TGTGCCAGCAGCTTGGGTACAAACTCCTACGAGCAGTACTTC. This translates into CASSLGTNSYEQYF. Variable domain in full (rest from reference TRBV5-4 and TRBJ2-7): ETGVTQSPTHLIKTRGQQVTLRCSSQSGHNTVSWYQQALGQGPQFIFQYYREEENGRGNFPPRFSGLQFPNYSSELNVNALELDDSALYLCASSLGTNSYEQYFGPGTRLTVT.

The chain links TRBV3-1 (or the pseudogene TRBV3-2) to TRBJ1-1; no reliable D call. The length of the CDR3 is 14 residues. Trimming pared 3 bases from V and 2 bases from J, leaving 10 bases between. Per the germline V gene, CDR1 is LGHDT and CDR2 is YNNKEL (reference sequence). This chain's CDR3 is CASSHPGKNTEAFF. As DNA, the CDR3 is TGTGCCAGCAGCCACCCGGGAAAAAACACTGAAGCTTTCTTT.

The chain joins TRBV5-5 to TRBJ1-1; D not resolved. This CDR3 is 18 amino acids long. The germline V and J ends were trimmed by 1 base and 2 bases, with 21 bases remaining between them. Per germline, CDR1 SGHKS and CDR2 YYEKEE (reference sequence). The CDR3: CASSLRQALSTQNTEAFF. The CDR3 region has the DNA TGTGCCAGCAGCTTGAGGCAGGCATTATCTACCCAAAACACTGAAGCTTTCTTT.

V and J are TRBV6-5 and TRBJ1-1; 9 bases align to TRBD1. Germline values: CDR1 MNHEY, CDR2 SVGAGI. J was trimmed by 3 bases and V by 8 bases; bases with no gene match: 4. There are 13 residues in the CDR3. DNA of the CDR3: TGTGCCAGCCGCGGACAGGGGTACACTGAAGCTTTCTTT. This sequence encodes CASRGQGYTEAFF.

This sequence joins TRBV4-3 and TRBJ1-1; D gene unclear. This CDR3 is built from 14 residues. The germline CDR1 and CDR2 sequences are LGHNA and YSLEER. V was cut by 7 bases and J by 0 bases, with 12 bases left in between. The CDR3, as DNA: TGCGCCAGCACCGCCACAGTGATGAACACTGAAGCTTTCTTT. Its translation: CASTATVMNTEAFF.